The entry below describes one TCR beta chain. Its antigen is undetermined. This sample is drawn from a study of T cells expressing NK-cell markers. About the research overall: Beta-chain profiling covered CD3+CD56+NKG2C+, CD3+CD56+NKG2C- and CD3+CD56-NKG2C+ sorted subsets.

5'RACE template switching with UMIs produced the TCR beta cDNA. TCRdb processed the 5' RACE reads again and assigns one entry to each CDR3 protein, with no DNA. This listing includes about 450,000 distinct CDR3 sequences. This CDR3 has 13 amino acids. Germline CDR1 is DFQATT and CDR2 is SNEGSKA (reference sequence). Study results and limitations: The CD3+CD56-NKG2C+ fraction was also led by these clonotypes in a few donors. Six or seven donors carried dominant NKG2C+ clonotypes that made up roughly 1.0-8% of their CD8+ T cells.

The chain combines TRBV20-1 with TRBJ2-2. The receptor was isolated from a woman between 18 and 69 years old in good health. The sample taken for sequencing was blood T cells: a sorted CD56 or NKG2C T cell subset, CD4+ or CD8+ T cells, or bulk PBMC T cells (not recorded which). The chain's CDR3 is CSATTGNPGELFF.